The rows below give T cell receptor beta chains drawn from one sample of a study of cytomegalovirus exposure and HLA in healthy donors. TCRdb keeps only in-frame clones here, not all; method: immunoSEQ multiplex PCR. The sample consists of about 190,000 clones, 82% of them appearing once. Sequenced: PBMCs. These receptor sequences come from a young woman in good health and CMV-seronegative. Both conserved end residues are part of each CDR3. Each record gives: D gene, V gene, clone size, J gene, CDR3 DNA, CDR3 protein. D genes are given only for firm matches. Clone size appears in some rows only: once, few, many, or a class for an expanded clone.

TRBD2	TRBV5-1	once	TRBJ2-5	TGCGCCAGCAGCTTAGGACTAGCGGGAGAACAAGAGACCCAGTACTTC	CASSLGLAGEQETQYF
TRBD1	TRBV2	.	TRBJ2-2	TGTGCCAGCAGTGATATTACAGGGGGGACCGGGGAGCTGTTTTTT	CASSDITGGTGELFF
TRBD2	TRBV27	.	TRBJ2-7	TGTGCCAGCAGTCCTCCCCCCCCTCTAGCGGGAGAAGATGAGCAGTACTTC	CASSPPPPLAGEDEQYF
.	TRBV27	.	TRBJ2-5	TGTGCCAGCAGCCCCCTCGGGGAGACCCAGTACTTC	CASSPLGETQYF
TRBD1	TRBV10-1	.	TRBJ2-7	TGCGCCAGCAGTGAGTCTTGGACAGGGGACGAGCAGTACTTC	CASSESWTGDEQYF
TRBD1	TRBV6-5	.	TRBJ1-1	TGTGCCAGCAGTGCCGGGACAGGGGGCACTGAAGCTTTCTTT	CASSAGTGGTEAFF
TRBD1	TRBV6-5	few	TRBJ1-3	TGTGCCAGCAGCCGCGACAGGGAGACTGGAAACACCATATATTTT	CASSRDRETGNTIYF
.	TRBV28	few	TRBJ1-2	TGTGCCAGCAGATCGGGGGGCGAGTTGGATGGCTACACCTTC	CASRSGGELDGYTF
.	TRBV19	.	TRBJ1-4	TGTGCCAGTAGTATTAGGACACCTCAGGAAAAACTGTTTTTT	CASSIRTPQEKLFF
.	TRBV2	.	TRBJ2-5	TGTGCCAGCACCGTAAGGGATAGCCAACGGGGGGAGACCCAGTACTTC	CASTVRDSQRGETQYF
.	TRBV27	once	TRBJ2-5	TGTGCCAGCAGTTTAGATATTTCGGGAGCTGTGGAGACCCAGTACTTC	CASSLDISGAVETQYF